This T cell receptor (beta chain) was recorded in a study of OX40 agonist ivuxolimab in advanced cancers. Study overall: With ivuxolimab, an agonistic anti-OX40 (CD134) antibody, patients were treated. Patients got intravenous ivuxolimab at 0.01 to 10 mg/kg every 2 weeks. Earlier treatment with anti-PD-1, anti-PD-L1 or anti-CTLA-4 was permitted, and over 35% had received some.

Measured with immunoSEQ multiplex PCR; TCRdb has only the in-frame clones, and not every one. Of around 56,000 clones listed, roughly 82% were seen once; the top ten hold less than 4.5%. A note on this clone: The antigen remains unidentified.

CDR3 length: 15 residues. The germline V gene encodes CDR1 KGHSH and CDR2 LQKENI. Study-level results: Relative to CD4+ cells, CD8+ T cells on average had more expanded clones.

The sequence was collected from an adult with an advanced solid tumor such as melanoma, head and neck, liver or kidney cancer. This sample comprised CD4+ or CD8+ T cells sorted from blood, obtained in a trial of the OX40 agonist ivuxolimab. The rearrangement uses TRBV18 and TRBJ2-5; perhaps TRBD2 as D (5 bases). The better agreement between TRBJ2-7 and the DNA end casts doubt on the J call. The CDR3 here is CASSLVGAPPNEQYF. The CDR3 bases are TGTGCCAGCTCACTGGTGGGAGCCCCCCCCAACGAGCAGTACTTC.